Listed below are T cell receptor beta chains from one sample, sequenced in a study of graft-versus-host responses after intestinal transplantation. Their antigens are not known. The table came from immunoSEQ multiplex PCR; TCRdb's copy has only in-frame clones and leaves some out. Of some 100,000 clones in the sample, 85% to 95% were seen once. The specimen comprised unstimulated CD8+ T cells sorted from spleen or lymph node cells, sampled before transplant. Every receptor here comes from a human donor who was the organ donor for an intestinal transplant. Both conserved end residues are part of each CDR3. A D gene is named only where the DNA matches it firmly. Rows may omit the clone size; those that give it use once, few, many or a size class.

clone_size j_call v_call d_call cdr3_aa cdr3_nt
. TRBJ2-7 TRBV9 TRBD2 CASSVGAGQTYEQYF TGTGCCAGCAGCGTAGGAGCGGGGCAAACCTACGAGCAGTACTTC
. TRBJ1-1 TRBV11-2 . CASSPLAEAFF TGTGCCAGCAGCCCCTTAGCTGAAGCTTTCTTT
. TRBJ2-7 TRBV10-3 TRBD1 CAIRDWTGGNEQYF TGTGCCATCAGGGATTGGACAGGGGGCAACGAGCAGTACTTC
. TRBJ2-3 TRBV13 TRBD2 CASSFWTSGRASDTQYF TGTGCCAGCAGCTTCTGGACTAGCGGGAGGGCCTCAGATACGCAGTATTTT
. TRBJ1-1 TRBV5-5 . CASSHMTDYTEAFF TGTGCCAGCAGCCACATGACGGACTACACTGAAGCTTTCTTT
. TRBJ2-1 TRBV9 TRBD2 CASSISGGRGEQFF TGTGCCAGCAGCATTAGCGGGGGACGAGGAGAGCAGTTCTTC
. TRBJ2-5 TRBV21-1 . CASSNGSGLAGRAETQYF TGTGCCAGCAGCAATGGCTCAGGACTAGCGGGTCGGGCAGAGACCCAGTACTTC
. TRBJ2-1 TRBV5-1 TRBD2 CASSLVWLAVNEQFF TGCGCCAGCAGCTTGGTATGGCTAGCGGTCAATGAGCAGTTCTTC
. TRBJ2-1 TRBV11-2 TRBD2 CASSPGTSGYNEQFF TGTGCCAGCAGCCCGGGGACTAGCGGATACAATGAGCAGTTCTTC
few TRBJ2-1 TRBV21-1 . CASVERGKHEQFF TGTGCCAGCGTAGAGCGGGGAAAGCATGAGCAGTTCTTC
. TRBJ2-1 TRBV4-2 . CASSQDSGSNEQFF TGTGCCAGCAGCCAAGATTCTGGGAGCAATGAGCAGTTCTTC
. TRBJ2-1 TRBV4-3 TRBD2 CASSQESGTSGNHFNEQFF TGCGCCAGCAGCCAGGAATCCGGGACTAGCGGGAATCATTTCAATGAGCAGTTCTTC
. TRBJ2-7 TRBV5-4 TRBD2 CASSSRAGGPPEQYF TGTGCCAGCAGCTCTAGAGCGGGAGGCCCGCCCGAGCAGTACTTC
. TRBJ2-7 TRBV2 . CASSEGGGASWYEQYF TGTGCCAGCAGTGAAGGTGGGGGGGCTAGTTGGTACGAGCAGTACTTC
few TRBJ1-2 TRBV13 . CASSTGRGYGYTF TGTGCCAGCAGCACCGGACGGGGGTATGGCTACACCTTC
once TRBJ2-7 TRBV9 . CASSVGGGRNEQYF TGTGCCAGCAGCGTAGGCGGGGGCCGGAACGAGCAGTACTTC
. TRBJ1-1 TRBV11-3 . CASRGLGQAFF TGTGCCAGCAGGGGGCTTGGTCAGGCTTTCTTT
once TRBJ2-7 TRBV9 . CASSVGGGVAYEQYF TGTGCCAGCAGCGTAGGGGGGGGCGTTGCCTACGAGCAGTACTTC
. TRBJ1-4 TRBV11-3 TRBD1 CASSAQGAGEKLFF TGTGCCAGCAGCGCTCAGGGGGCAGGTGAAAAACTGTTTTTT
. TRBJ2-5 TRBV6-1 . CASSEPRDLETQYF TGTGCCAGCAGTGAACCGAGGGACTTGGAGACCCAGTACTTC
. TRBJ2-1 TRBV2 . CASSEEVAENNEQFF TGTGCCAGCAGTGAGGAGGTAGCGGAGAACAATGAGCAGTTCTTC
once TRBJ2-7 TRBV30 . CAWSYGSYEQYF TGTGCCTGGAGTTACGGGTCCTACGAGCAGTACTTC
. TRBJ1-3 TRBV9 TRBD1 CASSVSLGQGNTIYF TGTGCCAGCAGCGTAAGCCTGGGACAGGGAAACACCATATATTTT
. TRBJ2-5 TRBV11-2 TRBD1 CASRLTGDLRETQYF TGTGCCAGCAGACTGACAGGGGACCTGAGAGAGACCCAGTACTTC
. TRBJ1-5 TRBV27 TRBD1 CASSLRKGLTGGAGQPQHF TGTGCCAGCAGTTTACGCAAAGGGTTGACAGGGGGCGCGGGTCAGCCCCAGCATTTT
. TRBJ2-7 TRBV6-1 . CASSGPDSYEQYF TGTGCCAGCAGTGGACCTGACAGCTACGAGCAGTACTTC
. TRBJ2-7 TRBV6-5 . CASSALSSEYYEQYF TGTGCCAGCAGTGCATTGTCTAGCGAATACTACGAGCAGTACTTC
. TRBJ2-6 TRBV7-3 . CASSFQGSGANVLTF TGTGCCAGCAGCTTCCAGGGATCTGGGGCCAACGTCCTGACTTTC
. TRBJ2-4 TRBV19 . CASSMGAKNIQYF TGTGCCAGTAGTATGGGGGCAAAAAACATTCAGTACTTC
. TRBJ2-7 TRBV28 . CASSPSLLAGLSAYEQYF TGTGCCAGCAGTCCCTCCCTCCTCGCGGGACTTTCAGCCTACGAGCAGTACTTC
. TRBJ1-3 TRBV18 TRBD1 CASSPWTGVVSGNTIYF TGTGCCAGCTCACCATGGACAGGGGTCGTCTCTGGAAACACCATATATTTT
. TRBJ2-1 TRBV4-3 TRBD2 CASSQEGSGSYEQFF TGCGCCAGCAGCCAGGAAGGAAGCGGGAGTTATGAGCAGTTCTTC
. TRBJ1-1 TRBV2 TRBD1 CASRVDREEGTDTEAFF TGTGCCAGCAGAGTGGACAGGGAGGAGGGGACGGACACTGAAGCTTTCTTT